Listed below are T cell receptor beta chains from one sample, sequenced in a study of blood T cells in healthy people across ages. Each CDR3 protein is one row after TCRdb ran MiXCR on the 5' RACE reads. The table records around 1,000,000 distinct CDR3 sequences, more than 30% of them present only once. The sample comprised blood. The receptors originated from a man aged 18 to 35 in good health. CDR3s include the opening cysteine and the closing phenylalanine or tryptophan. The D gene is left open where the match is weak. Some rows have no size entry. The others give once, few or many, or a class for an expanded clone.

D	size	J	V	CDR3	DNA
NA	few	TRBJ1-4	TRBV4-3	CASSQEYRHNEKLFF	TGCGCCAGCAGCCAAGAGTACAGACATAATGAAAAACTGTTTTTT
NA	NA	TRBJ1-2	TRBV27	CASSVVGTNYGYTF	TGTGCCAGCAGTGTCGTAGGAACTAACTATGGCTACACCTTC
NA	few	TRBJ2-3	TRBV29-1	CSVDPYGTDTQYF	TGCAGCGTTGACCCCTACGGCACAGATACGCAGTATTTT
NA	NA	TRBJ2-1	TRBV12-5	CASALRHGYNEQFF	TGTGCTAGTGCTTTAAGACACGGCTACAATGAGCAGTTCTTC
NA	NA	TRBJ2-3	TRBV5-5	CASSLGLGIDTQYF	TGTGCCAGCAGCTTGGGGCTGGGGATCGATACGCAGTATTTT
NA	NA	TRBJ2-7	TRBV11-2	CASSITVGTLYEQYF	TGTGCCAGCAGCATAACAGTGGGGACTCTCTACGAGCAGTACTTC
TRBD2	NA	TRBJ2-7	TRBV2	CASSEGSGEHNEQYF	TGTGCCAGCAGTGAAGGTAGCGGGGAGCACAATGAGCAGTACTTC
NA	NA	TRBJ2-4	TRBV6-1	CASVIGWIQYF	TGTGCCAGCGTTATAGGTTGGATTCAGTACTTC
NA	few	TRBJ1-1	TRBV4-3	CASSQDGRQNTEAFF	TGCGCCAGCAGCCAAGATGGTAGACAGAACACTGAAGCTTTCTTT
TRBD1	NA	TRBJ2-6	TRBV6-5	CASSSGQFASGANVLTF	TGTGCCAGCAGTTCGGGACAGTTTGCCTCTGGGGCCAACGTCCTGACTTTC
TRBD1	few	TRBJ1-5	TRBV5-1	CASSWSPGQGNQPQHF	TGCGCCAGCAGCTGGTCCCCGGGACAGGGCAATCAGCCCCAGCATTTT
TRBD2	few	TRBJ2-1	TRBV6-1	CASRKGRTSGGVNEQFF	TGTGCCAGCAGGAAGGGTCGTACTAGCGGGGGCGTCAATGAGCAGTTCTTC
NA	NA	TRBJ1-1	TRBV24-1	CATSGTENPEAFF	TGTGCCACCAGTGGAACGGAGAATCCTGAAGCTTTCTTT
TRBD2	NA	TRBJ2-5	TRBV10-3	CAISDPSSGAFQETQYF	TGTGCCATCAGTGACCCCTCTAGCGGGGCGTTTCAAGAGACCCAGTACTTC
TRBD1	NA	TRBJ1-1	TRBV2	CASSDVGEGANTEAFF	TGTGCCAGCAGTGACGTCGGTGAGGGGGCTAACACTGAAGCTTTCTTT
TRBD1	few	TRBJ2-3	TRBV20-1	CSASGQGATDTQYF	TGCAGTGCTAGTGGGCAGGGGGCAACAGATACGCAGTATTTT
TRBD1	NA	TRBJ1-3	TRBV28	CASGFTGAGNTIYF	TGTGCCAGCGGTTTCACAGGGGCTGGAAACACCATATATTTT
TRBD1	few	TRBJ2-1	TRBV10-3	CAIRTDRGPYNEQFF	TGTGCCATCAGGACCGACAGGGGTCCGTACAATGAGCAGTTCTTC
NA	few	TRBJ1-5	TRBV4-1	CASSVGQSNQPQHF	TGCGCCAGCAGCGTTGGACAGAGCAATCAGCCCCAGCATTTT
NA	NA	TRBJ1-5	TRBV20-1	CSARGGTSNQPQHF	TGCAGTGCTAGAGGGGGCACTAGCAATCAGCCCCAGCATTTT
NA	NA	TRBJ1-1	TRBV7-2	CASKRDIRNTEAFF	TGTGCCAGCAAGCGTGACATCAGGAACACTGAAGCTTTCTTT
NA	NA	TRBJ2-7	TRBV20-1	CSARGTAYEQYF	TGCAGTGCTAGAGGGACAGCCTACGAGCAGTACTTC
NA	NA	TRBJ1-5	TRBV12-3/TRBV12-4	CASVQHSNQPQHF	TGTGCCAGCGTCCAGCATAGCAATCAGCCCCAGCATTTT
TRBD1	NA	TRBJ1-1	TRBV27	CASSITGGPTEAFF	TGTGCCAGCAGTATTACAGGGGGCCCCACTGAAGCTTTCTTT
NA	NA	TRBJ1-1	TRBV19	CASSSDGINTEAFF	TGTGCCAGTAGCAGTGACGGGATCAACACTGAAGCTTTCTTT
TRBD1	NA	TRBJ2-3	TRBV20-1	CSAILQGAQTDTQYF	TGCAGTGCAATACTACAGGGGGCGCAGACAGATACGCAGTATTTT
TRBD2	few	TRBJ2-1	TRBV2	CASSYSGRAGQEQFF	TGTGCCAGCAGCTATAGCGGGAGGGCCGGACAGGAGCAGTTCTTC
NA	many	TRBJ2-1	TRBV29-1	CSVDLQVYNEQFF	TGCAGCGTTGATTTACAGGTTTACAATGAGCAGTTCTTC
TRBD1	NA	TRBJ1-1	TRBV2	CASITRTGGTEAFF	TGTGCCAGCATAACCAGGACAGGAGGAACTGAAGCTTTCTTT
NA	NA	TRBJ1-4	TRBV12-3/TRBV12-4	CASSPSGPAEKLFF	TGTGCCAGCAGTCCGAGCGGCCCTGCTGAAAAACTGTTTTTT
NA	few	TRBJ1-1	TRBV12-3/TRBV12-4	CASSLSGGSTEAFF	TGTGCCAGCAGTTTGTCGGGGGGCAGCACTGAAGCTTTCTTT
NA	NA	TRBJ1-5	TRBV18	CASSPGPGEPQHF	TGTGCCAGCTCACCAGGGCCCGGTGAGCCCCAGCATTTT
NA	NA	TRBJ2-2	TRBV27	CASSPTTGINTGELFF	TGTGCCAGCAGTCCCACCACCGGGATAAACACCGGGGAGCTGTTTTTT
TRBD1	few	TRBJ1-2	TRBV5-1	CASSLAGQGADGYTF	TGCGCCAGCAGCTTGGCCGGACAGGGGGCGGATGGCTACACCTTC
NA	NA	TRBJ2-5	TRBV4-3	CASSLEAGRETQYF	TGCGCCAGCAGCCTAGAGGCAGGGAGAGAGACCCAGTACTTC
NA	NA	TRBJ2-3	TRBV6-5	CASSYWGRNTDTQYF	TGTGCCAGCAGTTACTGGGGACGGAATACAGATACGCAGTATTTT
TRBD1	NA	TRBJ2-1	TRBV4-2	CASSPVGDRVVHNEQFF	TGTGCCAGCAGCCCAGTAGGTGACAGGGTGGTCCACAATGAGCAGTTCTTC
NA	NA	TRBJ2-5	TRBV5-6	CASSLYWGEETQYF	TGTGCCAGCAGCCTATACTGGGGGGAAGAGACCCAGTACTTC
NA	NA	TRBJ1-5	TRBV12-3/TRBV12-4	CASSYNQPQHF	TGTGCCAGCAGCTACAATCAGCCCCAGCATTTT
NA	NA	TRBJ2-3	TRBV20-1	CSAGGGRGDTQYF	TGCAGTGCTGGGGGGGGGCGCGGAGATACGCAGTATTTT
NA	few	TRBJ2-7	TRBV14	CASSQGIGSYNEQYF	TGTGCCAGCAGCCAGGGCATAGGGTCCTACAATGAGCAGTACTTC
NA	NA	TRBJ1-1	TRBV14	CASSHGTGAGDPEAFF	TGTGCCAGCAGCCACGGGACTGGAGCGGGTGACCCTGAAGCTTTCTTT
NA	NA	TRBJ1-2	TRBV12-3/TRBV12-4	CASSPHTGRKTYGYTF	TGTGCCAGCAGTCCTCACACAGGGAGGAAGACCTATGGCTACACCTTC
TRBD1	many	TRBJ2-1	TRBV29-1	CSAPGQGYNEQFF	TGCAGCGCACCGGGACAGGGGTACAATGAGCAGTTCTTC
NA	NA	TRBJ1-2	TRBV6-2/TRBV6-3	CASSYSREYGYTF	TGTGCCAGCAGTTACTCCAGGGAATATGGCTACACCTTC
TRBD1	many	TRBJ2-4	TRBV5-1	CASSSTGNIQYF	TGCGCCAGCAGCTCGACAGGGAACATTCAGTACTTC
NA	few	TRBJ2-7	TRBV3-1	CASSQAARNYEQYF	TGTGCCAGCAGCCAAGCAGCCAGAAACTACGAGCAGTACTTC
NA	few	TRBJ2-1	TRBV29-1	CSVRQPGTGDRNEQFF	TGCAGCGTTCGCCAACCCGGGACGGGGGATCGCAATGAGCAGTTCTTC
TRBD1	NA	TRBJ1-5	TRBV20-1	CSAVQGASNQPQHF	TGCAGTGCGGTACAGGGGGCTAGCAATCAGCCCCAGCATTTT
NA	NA	TRBJ1-1	TRBV7-2	CASSLLAGLNTEAFF	TGTGCCAGCAGCTTACTGGCAGGGCTGAACACTGAAGCTTTCTTT
NA	few	TRBJ2-1	TRBV30	CACTGVGNEQFF	TGTGCCTGCACGGGGGTGGGCAATGAGCAGTTCTTC
NA	NA	TRBJ1-6	TRBV20-1	CSPKRPIYNSPLHF	TGCTCCCCAAAAAGACCAATATATAATTCACCCCTCCACTTT
NA	few	TRBJ1-5	TRBV12-3/TRBV12-4	CASSLGTRGEFGNQPQHF	TGTGCCAGCAGTTTGGGGACGAGGGGAGAATTTGGCAATCAGCCCCAGCATTTT
TRBD1	few	TRBJ2-2	TRBV29-1	CSVEEGTESSTGELFF	TGCAGCGTTGAAGAGGGGACAGAATCTTCGACCGGGGAGCTGTTTTTT
TRBD1	NA	TRBJ1-5	TRBV28	CASSSIGTDKNQPQHF	TGTGCCAGCAGTTCTATCGGGACAGACAAAAATCAGCCCCAGCATTTT